The clone carrying this TCR beta chain has more than one count but fewer than ten. The antigen remains unidentified. The read comes to an end 3 residues before the CDR3 does, leaving the germline J gene to fill in the end. The data are from a study of T cell clonality in common variable immunodeficiency. General study results and limits: Patient heterogeneity in the CVID cohort limited correlations between repertoire features and clinical complications. Common variable immunodeficiency TCR beta sequences reportedly had fewer deletions and N-nucleotide insertions. CVID subjects had higher TCRbeta clonality than healthy controls, most marked in about a third.

CVID and control samples used equivalent genomic DNA input. The method was immunoSEQ multiplex PCR; TCRdb's version includes in-frame clones alone and lacks a portion of them. This sample carries some 27,000 clones and no singletons, and approximately 3% goes to the top ten. The V gene's germline CDR1 is LNHDA and CDR2 SQIVND (reference sequence). V lost 7 bases and J lost 0, with 21 bases in between. The CDR3 is 17 amino acids. All CVID subjects were on immunoglobulin replacement for at least one year. The sequence was collected from a human donor with common variable immunodeficiency. The sequenced sample was peripheral blood mononuclear cells. The chain recombines TRBV19 with TRBJ1-2, with D perhaps matching TRBD1 (6 bases). CDR3 sequence: CASTLGGRLSTNYGYTF. The sequenced part of the CDR3 DNA is TGTGCCAGTACCCTCGGGGGGCGATTGTCAACTAACTATGGC.